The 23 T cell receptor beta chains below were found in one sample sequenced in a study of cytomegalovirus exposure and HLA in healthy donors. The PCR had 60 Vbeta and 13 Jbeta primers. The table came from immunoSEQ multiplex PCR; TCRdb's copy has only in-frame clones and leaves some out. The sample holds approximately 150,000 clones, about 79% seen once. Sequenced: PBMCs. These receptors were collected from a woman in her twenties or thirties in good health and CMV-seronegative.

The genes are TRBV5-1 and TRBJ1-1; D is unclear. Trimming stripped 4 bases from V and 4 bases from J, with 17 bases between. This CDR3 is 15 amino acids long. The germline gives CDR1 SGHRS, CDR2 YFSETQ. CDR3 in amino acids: CASSLSKPTGTEAFF. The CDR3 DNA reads TGCGCCAGCAGCCTTTCAAAACCGACGGGCACTGAAGCTTTCTTT.

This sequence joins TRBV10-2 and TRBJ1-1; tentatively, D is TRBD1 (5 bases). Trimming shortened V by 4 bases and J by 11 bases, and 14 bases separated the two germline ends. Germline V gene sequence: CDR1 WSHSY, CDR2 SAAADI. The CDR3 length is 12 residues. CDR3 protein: CASSGLQGFAFF. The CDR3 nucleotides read TGCGCCAGCAGTGGCCTGCAGGGTTTCGCTTTCTTT.

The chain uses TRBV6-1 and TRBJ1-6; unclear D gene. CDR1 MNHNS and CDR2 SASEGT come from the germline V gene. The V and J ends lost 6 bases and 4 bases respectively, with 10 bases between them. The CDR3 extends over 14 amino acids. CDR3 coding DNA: TGTGCCAGCAGCGAGAGTGTATATAATTCACCCCTCCACTTT. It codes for CASSESVYNSPLHF.

The CDR3 protein is CASSQTGGLGYTF. As DNA, the CDR3 is TGTGCCAGCAGCCAAACAGGGGGCCTTGGCTACACCTTC. The chain couples TRBV7-6 to TRBJ1-2; 9 bases map to TRBD1. V gave up 5 bases and J gave up 7 bases; unmatched junction bases: 5. CDR3 length equals 13 residues. Per the germline V gene, CDR1 is SGHVS and CDR2 is FNYEAQ.

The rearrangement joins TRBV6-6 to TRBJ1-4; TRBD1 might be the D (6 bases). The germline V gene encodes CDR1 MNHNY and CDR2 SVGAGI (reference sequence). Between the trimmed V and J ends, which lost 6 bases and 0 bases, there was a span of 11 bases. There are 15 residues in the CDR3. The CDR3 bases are TGTGCCAGCAGCTTGGACAGCGCAACTAATGAAAAACTGTTTTTT. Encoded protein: CASSLDSATNEKLFF.

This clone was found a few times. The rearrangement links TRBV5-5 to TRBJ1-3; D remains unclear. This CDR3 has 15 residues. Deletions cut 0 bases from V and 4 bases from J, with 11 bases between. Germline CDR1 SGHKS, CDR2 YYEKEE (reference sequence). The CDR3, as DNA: TGTGCCAGCAGCTTGGTAGAGGGTTCGGGAAACACCATATATTTT. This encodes CASSLVEGSGNTIYF.

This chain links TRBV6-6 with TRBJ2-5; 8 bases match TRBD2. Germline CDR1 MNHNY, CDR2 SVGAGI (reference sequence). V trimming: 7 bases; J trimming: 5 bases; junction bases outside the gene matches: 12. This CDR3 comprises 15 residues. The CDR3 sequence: CASILAGLAGETQYF. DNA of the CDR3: TGTGCCAGCATACTCGCTGGTCTAGCGGGTGAGACCCAGTACTTC.

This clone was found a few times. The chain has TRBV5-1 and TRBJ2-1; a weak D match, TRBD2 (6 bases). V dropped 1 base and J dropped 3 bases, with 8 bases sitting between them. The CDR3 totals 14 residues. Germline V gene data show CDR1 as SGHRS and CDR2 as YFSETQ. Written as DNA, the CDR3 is TGCGCCAGCAGCTTGATGGGGGGCTACAATGAGCAGTTCTTC. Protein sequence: CASSLMGGYNEQFF.

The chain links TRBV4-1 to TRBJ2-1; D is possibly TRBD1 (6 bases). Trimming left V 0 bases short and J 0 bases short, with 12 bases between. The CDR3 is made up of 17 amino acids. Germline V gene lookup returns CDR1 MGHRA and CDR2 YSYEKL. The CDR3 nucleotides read TGCGCCAGCAGCCAAGATAGGGGGTCCAGCTCCTACAATGAGCAGTTCTTC. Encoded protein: CASSQDRGSSSYNEQFF.

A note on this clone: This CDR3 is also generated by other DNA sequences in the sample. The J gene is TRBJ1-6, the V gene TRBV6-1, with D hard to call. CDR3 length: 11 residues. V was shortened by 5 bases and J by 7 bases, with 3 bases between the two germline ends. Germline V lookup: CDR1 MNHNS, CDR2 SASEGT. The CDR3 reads CASSLNSPLHF. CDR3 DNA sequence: TGTGCCAGCAGTCTAAATTCACCCCTCCACTTT.

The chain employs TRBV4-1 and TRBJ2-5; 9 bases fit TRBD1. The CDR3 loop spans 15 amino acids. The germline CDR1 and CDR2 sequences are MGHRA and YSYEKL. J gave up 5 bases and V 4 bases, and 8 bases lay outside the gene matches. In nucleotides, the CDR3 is TGCGCCAGCAGCCCCAGCCCGACAGGGGGTGAGACCCAGTACTTC. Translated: CASSPSPTGGETQYF.

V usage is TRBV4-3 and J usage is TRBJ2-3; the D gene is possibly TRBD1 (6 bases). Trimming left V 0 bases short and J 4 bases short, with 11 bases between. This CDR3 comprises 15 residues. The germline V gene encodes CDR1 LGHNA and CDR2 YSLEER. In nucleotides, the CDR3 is TGCGCCAGCAGCCAAGAGGGCAGGGGAGCAGATACGCAGTATTTT. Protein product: CASSQEGRGADTQYF.

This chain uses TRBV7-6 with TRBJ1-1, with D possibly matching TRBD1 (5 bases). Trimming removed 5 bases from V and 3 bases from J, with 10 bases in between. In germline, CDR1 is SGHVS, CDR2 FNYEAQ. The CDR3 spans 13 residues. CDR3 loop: CASSETVYTEAFF. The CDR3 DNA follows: TGTGCCAGCAGCGAGACAGTGTACACTGAAGCTTTCTTT.

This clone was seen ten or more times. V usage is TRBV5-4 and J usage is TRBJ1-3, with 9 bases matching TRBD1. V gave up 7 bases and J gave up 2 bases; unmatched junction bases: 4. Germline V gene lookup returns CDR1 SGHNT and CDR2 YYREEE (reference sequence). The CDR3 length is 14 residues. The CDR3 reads CASGDRAAGNTIYF. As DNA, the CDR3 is TGTGCCAGCGGGGACAGGGCGGCTGGAAACACCATATATTTT.

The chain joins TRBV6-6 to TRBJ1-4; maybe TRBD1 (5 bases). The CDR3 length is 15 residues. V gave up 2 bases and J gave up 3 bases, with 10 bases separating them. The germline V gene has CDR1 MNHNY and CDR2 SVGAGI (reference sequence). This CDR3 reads CASSYQGRSNEKLFF. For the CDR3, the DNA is TGTGCCAGCAGTTACCAGGGTCGCTCTAATGAAAAACTGTTTTTT.

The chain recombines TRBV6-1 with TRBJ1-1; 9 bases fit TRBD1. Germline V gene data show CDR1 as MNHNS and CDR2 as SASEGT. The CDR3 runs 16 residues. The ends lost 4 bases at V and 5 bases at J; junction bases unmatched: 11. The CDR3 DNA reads TGTGCCAGCAGTGCCCCGGGACAGGGAATCGGTACTGAAGCTTTCTTT. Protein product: CASSAPGQGIGTEAFF.

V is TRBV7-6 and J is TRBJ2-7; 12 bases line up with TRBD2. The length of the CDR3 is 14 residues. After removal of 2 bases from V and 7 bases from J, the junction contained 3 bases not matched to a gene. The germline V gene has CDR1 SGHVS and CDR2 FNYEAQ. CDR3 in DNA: TGTGCCAGCAGCTTACTAGCGGGGGGGGGTGAGCAGTACTTC. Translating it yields CASSLLAGGGEQYF.

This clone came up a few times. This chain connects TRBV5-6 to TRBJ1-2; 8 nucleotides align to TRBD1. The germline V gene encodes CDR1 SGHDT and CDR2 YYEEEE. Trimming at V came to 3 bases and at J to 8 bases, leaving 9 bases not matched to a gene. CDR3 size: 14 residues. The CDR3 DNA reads TGTGCCAGCAGCTCCCAGGGGGCGACAGGAGGCTACACCTTC. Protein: CASSSQGATGGYTF.

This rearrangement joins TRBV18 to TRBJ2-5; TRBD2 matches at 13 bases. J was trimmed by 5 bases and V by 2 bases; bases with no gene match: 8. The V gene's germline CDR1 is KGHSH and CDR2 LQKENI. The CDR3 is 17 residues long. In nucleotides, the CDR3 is TGTGCCAGCTCACCAGGAACTAGCGGGGGGGCCCGGGAGACCCAGTACTTC. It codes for CASSPGTSGGARETQYF.

The CDR3 DNA follows: TGTGCCAGCAGTGAGCTCTTCGGGGGGGAAGATACGCAGTATTTT. It is translated as CASSELFGGEDTQYF. This rearrangement joins TRBV6-1 to TRBJ2-3, with 8 bases that match TRBD2. The ends lost 3 bases at V and 5 bases at J; junction bases unmatched: 7. Germline V gives CDR1 MNHNS, CDR2 SASEGT. The CDR3 is 15 amino acids.

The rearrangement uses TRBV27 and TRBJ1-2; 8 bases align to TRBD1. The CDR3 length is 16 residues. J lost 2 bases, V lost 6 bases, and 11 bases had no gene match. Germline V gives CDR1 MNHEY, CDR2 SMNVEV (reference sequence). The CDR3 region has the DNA TGTGCCAGCAGCTTCGAGGCAGGGGGCGGAAACTATGGCTACACCTTC. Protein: CASSFEAGGGNYGYTF.

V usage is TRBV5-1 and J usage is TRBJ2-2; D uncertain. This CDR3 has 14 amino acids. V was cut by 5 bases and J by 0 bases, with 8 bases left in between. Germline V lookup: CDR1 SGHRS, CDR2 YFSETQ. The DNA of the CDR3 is TGCGCCAGCAGTATGGCCCCGAACACCGGGGAGCTGTTTTTT. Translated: CASSMAPNTGELFF.

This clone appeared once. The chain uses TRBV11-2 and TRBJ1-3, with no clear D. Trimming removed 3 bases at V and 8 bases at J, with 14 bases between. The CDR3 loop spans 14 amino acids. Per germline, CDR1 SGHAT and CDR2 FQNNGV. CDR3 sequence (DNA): TGTGCCAGCAGCTTTAAGGCCCAGGCATACACCATATATTTT. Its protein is CASSFKAQAYTIYF.